These 10 T cell receptor beta chains were all obtained from the same sample, sequenced in a study of cytomegalovirus exposure and HLA in healthy donors. Researchers ran the PCR with 60 Vbeta and 13 Jbeta primers. TCRdb's copy holds only in-frame clones and misses some; the assay was immunoSEQ multiplex PCR. Found here are roughly 93,000 clones, about 74% of them singletons; the top ten hold about 1.8%. Sequencing was carried out using PBMCs. Every receptor here comes from a male donor in good health and CMV-seronegative.

This rearrangement joins TRBV11-1 to TRBJ1-2, with 7 bases that match TRBD1. Trimming cost V 5 bases and J 3 bases; bases outside gene matches: 6. The V gene's germline CDR1 is SGHAT and CDR2 FQDESV (reference sequence). The CDR3 contains 14 residues. As DNA, the CDR3 is TGTGCCAGCAGCCCAGGGGGGACCCACTATGGCTACACCTTC. This translates into CASSPGGTHYGYTF.

The chain has TRBV28 and TRBJ2-7; 11 bases fit TRBD2. This CDR3 contains 14 residues. With 8 bases clipped from V and 6 bases from J, the junction kept 9 bases outside the gene matches. From germline, CDR1 is MDHEN and CDR2 SYDVKM. Here the CDR3 reads CASVPGLAGGEQYF. The CDR3 bases are TGTGCCAGCGTTCCGGGCCTAGCGGGAGGCGAGCAGTACTTC.

The chain uses TRBV5-1 and TRBJ2-5; D may be TRBD1 (6 bases). Germline-derived CDR1 and CDR2 are SGHRS and YFSETQ. V gave up 4 bases and J gave up 5 bases, with 15 bases separating them. This CDR3 spans 14 amino acids. The CDR3 is CASSLGQIRETQYF. In DNA, the CDR3 is TGCGCCAGCAGCCTGGGACAAATCCGGGAGACCCAGTACTTC.

Notes on this clone: Being one base from a much bigger clone, this may be a read error. The CDR3 here is CASSLGTSGNYEQYF. CDR3 coding DNA: TGTGCCAGCAGTTTAGGGACTAGCGGGAACTACGAGCAGTACTTC. The gene calls are TRBV27 and TRBJ2-7, with TRBD2 matching 13 bases. From germline, CDR1 is MNHEY and CDR2 SMNVEV (reference sequence). CDR3 length: 15 amino acids. V was pared by 2 bases and J by 3 bases, with 1 base of the junction left unmatched.

This clone has just a few counts. This chain joins TRBV10-2 and TRBJ2-3; D is possibly TRBD2 (5 bases). CDR3 length: 14 residues. Germline V lookup: CDR1 WSHSY, CDR2 SAAADI. V gave up 5 bases and J gave up 6 bases, with 15 bases separating them. The CDR3 protein is CASSLLGEYDTQYF. The CDR3, as DNA: TGCGCCAGCAGTCTTCTCGGGGAATACGATACGCAGTATTTT.

The rearrangement joins TRBV29-1 to TRBJ1-1; D unresolved. The CDR3 runs to 13 residues. The V gene's germline CDR1 is SQVTM and CDR2 ANQGSEA. With 4 bases removed from V and 0 bases from J, the gap between germline ends came to 9 bases. CDR3 DNA: TGCAGCGTTGTGGGGAGAATGAACACTGAAGCTTTCTTT. Translated: CSVVGRMNTEAFF.

CDR3 loop: CASSRTSGAYEQYF. The DNA for the CDR3 is TGTGCCAGCAGTAGGACTAGCGGGGCCTACGAGCAGTACTTC. The V call is TRBV2, the J call TRBJ2-7; 12 bases line up with TRBD2. The CDR3 contains 14 residues. The germline V gene has CDR1 SNHLY and CDR2 FYNNEI. J lost 2 bases, V lost 5 bases, and 1 base had no gene match.

This clone has only a few counts. The chain is built from TRBV25-1 and TRBJ1-5, with TRBD1 matching over 9 bases. The CDR3 is made up of 18 amino acids. J was trimmed by 5 bases and V by 8 bases; bases with no gene match: 19. Germline V gene lookup returns CDR1 MGHDK and CDR2 SYGVNS. The CDR3 sequence is CASRGGQGGGLGYQPQHF. The CDR3 nucleotides read TGTGCCAGCCGGGGGGGACAGGGAGGGGGTTTGGGATATCAGCCCCAGCATTTT.

The gene calls are TRBV6-5 and TRBJ2-4, with D possibly TRBD1 on 5 matching bases. V dropped 0 bases and J dropped 3 bases, with 6 bases sitting between them. The CDR3 has 14 residues. CDR1 and CDR2 from the germline V gene are MNHEY and SVGAGI. The chain's CDR3 is CASSYSDSKNIQYF. CDR3 nucleotides: TGTGCCAGCAGTTACTCTGACAGCAAAAACATTCAGTACTTC.

The chain carries TRBV10-3 and TRBJ1-1; TRBD1 is a possible D gene (5 bases). Trimming shortened V by 7 bases and J by 2 bases, and 14 bases separated the two germline ends. This CDR3 comprises 14 residues. CDR1 ENHRY and CDR2 SYGVKD come from the germline V gene. The CDR3 nucleotides read TGTGCCATCACTGCAGGGCTAGTTAACACTGAAGCTTTCTTT. Residues: CAITAGLVNTEAFF.